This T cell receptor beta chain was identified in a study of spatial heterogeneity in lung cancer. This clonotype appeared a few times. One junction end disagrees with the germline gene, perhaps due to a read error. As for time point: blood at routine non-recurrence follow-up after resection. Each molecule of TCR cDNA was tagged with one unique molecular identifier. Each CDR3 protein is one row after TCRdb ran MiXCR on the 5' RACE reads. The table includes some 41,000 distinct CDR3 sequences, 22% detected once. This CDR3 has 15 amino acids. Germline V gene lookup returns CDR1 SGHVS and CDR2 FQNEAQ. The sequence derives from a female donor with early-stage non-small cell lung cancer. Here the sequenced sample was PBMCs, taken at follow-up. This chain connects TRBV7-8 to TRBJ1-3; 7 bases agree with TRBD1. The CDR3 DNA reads TGTGCCAGCAGCCACAGGGGTACCTCTAGAAACACCATATATTTT. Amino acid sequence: CASSHRGTSRNTIYF.